Shown below are 9 T cell receptor beta chains from a single sample sequenced in a study of T cells in Graves' hyperthyroidism and ophthalmopathy. The TCR beta CDR3 regions underwent amplification using RNA transcripts as the source. Initially, a first-round RT-PCR of the TCR CDR3 employed the HTBI primer set. MiXCR was run by TCRdb on the multiplex PCR reads, yielding one entry per CDR3 protein. The sample lists approximately 600,000 distinct CDR3 sequences, approximately 14% occurring once. Sequencing was carried out using blood. The receptors here all came from a middle-aged woman with Graves' ophthalmopathy.

J is TRBJ1-1 and V is TRBV6-5; TRBD1 agrees at 8 bases. The germline CDR1 and CDR2 sequences are MNHEY and SVGAGI. Germline trimming cut 2 bases from V and 0 bases from J; bases unmatched to any gene: 5. The CDR3 spans 16 residues. The CDR3 sequence is CASSYTGGWMNTEAFF. CDR3 in DNA: TGTGCCAGCAGTTACACAGGGGGATGGATGAACACTGAAGCTTTCTTT.

This clonotype has ten or more counts. V is TRBV6-2 or TRBV6-3 and J is TRBJ2-7; no firm D call. This CDR3 region has 12 residues. Germline V lookup: CDR1 MNHEY, CDR2 SVGEGT. V was trimmed by 5 bases and J by 4 bases, leaving 9 bases between them. CDR3 DNA: TGTGCCAGCAGTGATGAGTTGTACGAGCAGTACTTC. Translation gives CASSDELYEQYF.

This clonotype was seen many times. The rearrangement links TRBV28 to TRBJ1-1; TRBD1 aligns across 7 bases. Germline V lookup: CDR1 MDHEN, CDR2 SYDVKM. V shed 4 bases and J 4 bases; nucleotides not matched to a gene: 9. The CDR3 consists of 15 residues. The CDR3 loop reads CASSSSQGVATEAFF. CDR3 coding DNA: TGTGCCAGCAGTTCGTCCCAGGGGGTAGCCACTGAAGCTTTCTTT.

The table lists this clonotype with a few counts. The chain employs TRBV28 and TRBJ1-1, with 7 bases aligning to TRBD1. CDR1 is MDHEN, CDR2 SYDVKM, per germline. V was pared by 6 bases and J by 6 bases, with 10 bases of the junction left unmatched. This CDR3 is 14 amino acids long. The CDR3 bases are TGTGCCAGCAGGCGCGACAGGGAGTACGCTGAAGCTTTCTTT. The encoded protein is CASRRDREYAEAFF.

This clonotype showed up just a few times. The CDR3 reads CASSSTGLAYEQYF. The DNA of the CDR3 is TGTGCCAGCAGCTCAACGGGACTAGCTTACGAGCAGTACTTC. The chain uses TRBV11-2 and TRBJ2-7, with 9 bases fitting TRBD2. Germline-derived CDR1 and CDR2 are SGHAT and FQNNGV. The CDR3 extends over 14 amino acids. V lost 4 bases to trimming and J lost 4 bases; unmatched junction nucleotides: 5.

This clonotype was recorded many times. CDR3 sequence: CASSRAGGPGEQFF. As DNA, the CDR3 is TGTGCCAGTAGTCGGGCGGGAGGGCCAGGGGAGCAGTTCTTC. The rearrangement links TRBV19 to TRBJ2-1; TRBD2 matches 9 bases. CDR3 length: 14 amino acids. With V trimmed by 5 bases and J by 10 bases, 9 bases remained unmatched. The V gene's germline CDR1 is LNHDA and CDR2 SQIVND (reference sequence).

In the case of this clonotype: This may be a read error: a much more frequent sequence differs by one nucleotide. The gene calls are TRBV19 and TRBJ2-7, with TRBD2 matching over 11 bases. Germline V gives CDR1 LNHDA, CDR2 SQIVND (reference sequence). This CDR3 has 13 amino acids. CDR3 coding DNA: TGTGTCAGTAGGCCGGGACTAGCGGACGAGCAGTACTTC. It yields the protein CVSRPGLADEQYF.

In its sample, this clonotype was seen many times. The V call is TRBV6-5, the J call TRBJ2-7, with 9 bases aligning to TRBD2. The CDR3 extends over 14 amino acids. With V trimmed by 3 bases and J by 4 bases, 4 bases remained unmatched. Germline-derived CDR1 and CDR2 are MNHEY and SVGAGI. The CDR3 coding sequence is TGTGCCAGCAGTTATTTGCGGGAGGGTTACGAGCAGTACTTC. Its translation is CASSYLREGYEQYF.

V is TRBV3-1 and J is TRBJ1-1; D possibly corresponds to TRBD1 (5 bases). The CDR3 consists of 15 residues. Germline loops: CDR1 LGHDT, CDR2 YNNKEL (reference sequence). V lost 0 bases and J lost 4, with 12 bases in between. CDR3 nucleotide sequence: TGTGCCAGCAGCCAAGAAGACAGCCCCTCCACTGAAGCTTTCTTT. It translates to CASSQEDSPSTEAFF. Complete variable domain (other parts from reference TRBV3-1 and TRBJ1-1): DTAVSQTPKYLVTQMGNDKSIKCEQNLGHDTMYWYKQDSKKFLKIMFSYNNKELIINETVPNRFSPKSPDKAHLNLHINSLELGDSAVYFCASSQEDSPSTEAFFGQGTRLTVV.